The TCR beta chain described here comes from a study of Graves' ophthalmopathy and Graves' hyperthyroidism. Looking at the study overall: Absence of ophthalmopathy within 18 months of follow-up defined stable hyperthyroidism.

RNA transcripts were the source from which TCR beta CDR3 regions were amplified. Investigators did first-round RT-PCR with HTBI primers, then second-round multiplex PCR. TCRdb called the multiplex PCR reads again in MiXCR, with one record for every CDR3 protein. The repertoire consists of around 1.1 million distinct CDR3 sequences, with less than 45% occurring once and the leading ten covering 8.5% to 14%. Germline loops: CDR1 SGHVS, CDR2 FNYEAQ. This CDR3 has 16 residues. After removal of 5 bases from V and 4 bases from J, the junction contained 7 bases not matched to a gene. In this sample, this clonotype turned up many times. Among the hyperthyroidism patients, all were newly diagnosed, aged 18 to 65, with under 2 months' duration.

Sequences were obtained from peripheral blood or thyroid tissue (not recorded which). This sequence joins TRBV7-6 and TRBJ2-2, with TRBD1 matching over 10 bases. This sequence was found in an adult man with Graves' hyperthyroidism. The CDR3, as DNA: TGTGCCAGCAGCCTCTTGACAGGGGGCTTCACCGGGGAGCTGTTTTTT. Amino acids: CASSLLTGGFTGELFF.